The clone carrying this TCR beta chain was seen at least ten times. The target antigen is unknown. This record belongs to a study of CD8 T cells in ankylosing spondylitis. Whole-study findings and limits: Among TCR beta sequences, a motif of under ten highly homologous variants appeared characteristic of ankylosing spondylitis blood. Some motif variants had been reported before (in reactive arthritis synovial fluid and blood).

Losses at the gene ends were 6 bases for V and 10 bases for J; bases not matched to a gene: 5. There are 11 residues in the CDR3. Germline lookup yields CDR1 MGHDK and CDR2 SYGVNS. TCRdb processed the 5' RACE reads anew with MiXCR; each CDR3 protein has one entry. This table has about 35,000 distinct CDR3 sequences, approximately 10% appearing once. Input material: blood, either unsorted or a sorted T cell fraction (not recorded which). The rearrangement joins TRBV25-1 to TRBJ1-1, with 7 positions matching TRBD1. This TCR was sampled from a male donor with ankylosing spondylitis or in good health (not recorded which). The chain's CDR3 is CASRSDRRAFF. For the CDR3, the DNA is TGTGCCAGCAGGTCGGACAGGAGAGCTTTCTTT. Together with reference TRBV25-1 and TRBJ1-1, the CDR3 gives the full variable domain: EADIYQTPRYLVIGTGKKITLECSQTMGHDKMYWYQQDPGMELHLIHYSYGVNSTEKGDLSSESTVSRIRTEHFPLTLESARPSHTSQYLCASRSDRRAFFGQGTRLTVV.